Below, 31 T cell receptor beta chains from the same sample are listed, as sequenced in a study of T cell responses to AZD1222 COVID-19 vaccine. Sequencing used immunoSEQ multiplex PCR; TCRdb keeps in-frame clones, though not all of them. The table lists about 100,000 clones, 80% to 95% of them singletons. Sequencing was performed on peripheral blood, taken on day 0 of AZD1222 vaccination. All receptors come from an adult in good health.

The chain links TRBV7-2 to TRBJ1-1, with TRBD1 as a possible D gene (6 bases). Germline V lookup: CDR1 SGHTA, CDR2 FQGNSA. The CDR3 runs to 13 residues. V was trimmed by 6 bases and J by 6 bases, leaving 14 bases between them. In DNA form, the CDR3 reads TGTGCCAGCAGGGGACATATTTCGGCTGAAGCTTTCTTT. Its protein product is CASRGHISAEAFF.

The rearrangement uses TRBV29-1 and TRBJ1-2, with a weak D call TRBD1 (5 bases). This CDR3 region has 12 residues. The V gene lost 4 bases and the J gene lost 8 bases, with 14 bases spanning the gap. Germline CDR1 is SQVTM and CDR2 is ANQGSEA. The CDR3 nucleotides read TGCAGCGTTGTAGGGTGGGGCAGAGGCTACACCTTC. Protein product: CSVVGWGRGYTF.

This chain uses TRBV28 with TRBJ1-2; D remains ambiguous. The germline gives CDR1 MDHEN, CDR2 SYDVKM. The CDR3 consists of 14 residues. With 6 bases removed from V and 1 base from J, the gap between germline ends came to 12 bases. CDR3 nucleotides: TGTGCCAGCAGCCAAGTCCAGAGTAACTATGGCTACACCTTC. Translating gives CASSQVQSNYGYTF.

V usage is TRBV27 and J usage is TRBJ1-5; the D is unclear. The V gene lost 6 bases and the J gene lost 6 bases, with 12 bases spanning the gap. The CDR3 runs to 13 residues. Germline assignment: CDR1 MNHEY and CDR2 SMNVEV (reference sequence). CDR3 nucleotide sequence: TGTGCCAGCAGCCCCACCCCAGGTCAGCCCCAGCATTTT. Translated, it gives CASSPTPGQPQHF.

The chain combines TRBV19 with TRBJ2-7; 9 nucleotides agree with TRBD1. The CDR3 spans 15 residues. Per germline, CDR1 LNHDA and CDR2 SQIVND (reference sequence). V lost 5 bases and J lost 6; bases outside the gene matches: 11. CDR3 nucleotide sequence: TGTGCCAGTAGTCGTTCCGGGACAGGGATCTCCGAGCAGTACTTC. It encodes CASSRSGTGISEQYF.

The DNA of the CDR3 is TGTGCCAGCAGTTACTCGGGACAGGGTGGTGGCTACACCTTC. The encoded protein is CASSYSGQGGGYTF. The chain links TRBV6-5 to TRBJ1-2, with 9 bases aligning to TRBD1. Germline values: CDR1 MNHEY, CDR2 SVGAGI. This CDR3 spans 14 amino acids. With V trimmed by 0 bases and J by 7 bases, 3 bases remained unmatched.

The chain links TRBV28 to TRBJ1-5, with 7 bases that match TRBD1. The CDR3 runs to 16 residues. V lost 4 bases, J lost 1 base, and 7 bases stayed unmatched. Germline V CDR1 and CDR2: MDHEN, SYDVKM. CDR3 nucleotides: TGTGCCAGCAGTTCATATCGGACAGGAAGCAATCAGCCCCAGCATTTT. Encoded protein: CASSSYRTGSNQPQHF.

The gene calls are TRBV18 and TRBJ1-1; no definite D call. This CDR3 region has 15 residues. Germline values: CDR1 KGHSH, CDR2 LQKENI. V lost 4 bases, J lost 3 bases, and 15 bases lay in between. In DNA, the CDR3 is TGTGCCAGCTCACTTGGACCCAAAGAATACACTGAAGCTTTCTTT. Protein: CASSLGPKEYTEAFF.

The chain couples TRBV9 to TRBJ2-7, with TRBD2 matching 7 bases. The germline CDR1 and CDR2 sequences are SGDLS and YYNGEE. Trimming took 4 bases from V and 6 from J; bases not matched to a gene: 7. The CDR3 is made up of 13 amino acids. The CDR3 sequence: CASSPRSSGEQYF. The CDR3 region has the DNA TGTGCCAGCAGCCCCCGATCTAGCGGCGAGCAGTACTTC.

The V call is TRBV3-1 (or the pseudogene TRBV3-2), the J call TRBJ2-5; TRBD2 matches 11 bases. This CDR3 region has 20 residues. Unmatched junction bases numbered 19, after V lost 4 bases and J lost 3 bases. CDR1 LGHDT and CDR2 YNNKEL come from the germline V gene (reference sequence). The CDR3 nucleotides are TGTGCCAGCAGCCCAGCCAGCATACTAGCGGGAGCGGGTAAGGAAGAGACCCAGTACTTC. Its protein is CASSPASILAGAGKEETQYF.

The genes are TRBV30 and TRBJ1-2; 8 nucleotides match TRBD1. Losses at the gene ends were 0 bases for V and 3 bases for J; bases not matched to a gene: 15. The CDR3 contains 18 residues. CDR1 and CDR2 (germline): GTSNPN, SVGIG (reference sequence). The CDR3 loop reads CAWSVRVRRTGQDYGYTF. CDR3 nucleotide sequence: TGTGCCTGGAGTGTAAGGGTGCGGAGGACAGGGCAGGACTATGGCTACACCTTC.

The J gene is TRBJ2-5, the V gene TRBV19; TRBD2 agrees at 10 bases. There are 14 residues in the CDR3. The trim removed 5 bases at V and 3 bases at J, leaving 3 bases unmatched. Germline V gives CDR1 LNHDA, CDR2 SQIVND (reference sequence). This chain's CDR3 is CASSWTSGEETQYF. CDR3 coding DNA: TGTGCCAGTAGTTGGACTAGCGGAGAAGAGACCCAGTACTTC.

The CDR3 reads CASSEASGPQHF. In DNA form, the CDR3 reads TGTGCCAGCAGTGAAGCCAGTGGGCCCCAGCATTTT. The rearrangement joins TRBV6-1 to TRBJ1-5; D gene unclear. CDR1 is MNHNS and CDR2 is SASEGT in the germline V gene. CDR3 length equals 12 residues. Trimming stripped 0 bases from V and 9 bases from J, with 6 bases between.

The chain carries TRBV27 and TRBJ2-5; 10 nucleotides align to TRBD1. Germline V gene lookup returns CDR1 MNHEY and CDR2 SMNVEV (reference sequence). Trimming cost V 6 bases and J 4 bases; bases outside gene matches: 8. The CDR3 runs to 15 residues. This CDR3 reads CASSQGQGIGETQYF. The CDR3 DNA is TGTGCCAGCAGCCAGGGACAGGGGATCGGAGAGACCCAGTACTTC.

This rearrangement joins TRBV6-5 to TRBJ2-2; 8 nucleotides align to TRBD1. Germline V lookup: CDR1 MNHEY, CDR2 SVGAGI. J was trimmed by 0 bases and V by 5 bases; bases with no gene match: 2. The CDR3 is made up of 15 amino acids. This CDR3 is CASSPGQANTGELFF. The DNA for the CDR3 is TGTGCCAGCAGTCCGGGACAGGCGAACACCGGGGAGCTGTTTTTT.

CDR3 protein: CSTLGGYLTDTQYF. The CDR3 bases are TGCAGCACACTGGGTGGTTACCTCACAGATACGCAGTATTTT. The genes are TRBV29-1 and TRBJ2-3; D call uncertain. CDR3 length equals 14 residues. V gave up 8 bases and J gave up 2 bases, with 17 bases separating them. In germline, CDR1 is SQVTM, CDR2 ANQGSEA.

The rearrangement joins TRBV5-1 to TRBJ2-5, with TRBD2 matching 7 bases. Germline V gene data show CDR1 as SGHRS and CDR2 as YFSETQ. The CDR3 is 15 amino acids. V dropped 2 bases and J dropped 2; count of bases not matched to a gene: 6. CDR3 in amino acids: CASSFHTSAQETQYF. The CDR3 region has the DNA TGCGCCAGCAGCTTCCACACTAGCGCGCAAGAGACCCAGTACTTC.

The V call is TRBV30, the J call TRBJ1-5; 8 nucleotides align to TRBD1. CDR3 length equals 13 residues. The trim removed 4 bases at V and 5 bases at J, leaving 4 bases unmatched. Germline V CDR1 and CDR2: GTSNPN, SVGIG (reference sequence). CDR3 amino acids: CAWNAGGDQPQHF. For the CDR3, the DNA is TGTGCCTGGAATGCAGGGGGCGATCAGCCCCAGCATTTT.

The CDR3 reads CAWSVQRNEKLFF. In DNA form, the CDR3 reads TGTGCCTGGAGTGTACAACGGAATGAAAAACTGTTTTTT. The chain recombines TRBV30 with TRBJ1-4, with D uncertain. CDR1 is GTSNPN and CDR2 is SVGIG in the germline V gene (reference sequence). The length of the CDR3 is 13 residues. The V end was cut by 0 bases, the J end by 5 bases, with 7 bases between.

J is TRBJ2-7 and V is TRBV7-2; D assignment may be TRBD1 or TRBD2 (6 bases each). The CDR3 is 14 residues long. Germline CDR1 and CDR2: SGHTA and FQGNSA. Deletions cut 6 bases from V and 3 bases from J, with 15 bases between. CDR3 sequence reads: CASRGLGGRYEQYF. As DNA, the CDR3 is TGTGCCAGCAGGGGTTTAGGGGGGCGCTACGAGCAGTACTTC.

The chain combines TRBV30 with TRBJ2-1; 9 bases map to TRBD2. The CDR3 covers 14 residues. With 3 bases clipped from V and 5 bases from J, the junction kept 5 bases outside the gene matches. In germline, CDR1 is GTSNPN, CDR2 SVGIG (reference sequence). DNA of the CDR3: TGTGCCTGGAGGGAGGGACTAGCTAACAATGAGCAGTTCTTC. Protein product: CAWREGLANNEQFF.

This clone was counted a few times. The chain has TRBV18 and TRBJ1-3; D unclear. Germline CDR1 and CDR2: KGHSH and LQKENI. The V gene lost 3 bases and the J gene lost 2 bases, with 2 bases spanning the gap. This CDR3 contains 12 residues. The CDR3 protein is CASSPAGNTIYF. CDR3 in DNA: TGTGCCAGCTCACCCGCTGGAAACACCATATATTTT.

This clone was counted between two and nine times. Here the CDR3 reads CSAGVQRDKLGKTQYF. Here the CDR3 DNA reads TGCAGCGCCGGTGTCCAGCGGGACAAGTTGGGAAAGACCCAGTACTTC. This chain connects TRBV29-1 to TRBJ2-5, with D tentatively TRBD2 (7 bases). Germline V gives CDR1 SQVTM, CDR2 ANQGSEA. V was trimmed by 7 bases and J by 6 bases, leaving 27 bases between them. CDR3 length: 16 amino acids.

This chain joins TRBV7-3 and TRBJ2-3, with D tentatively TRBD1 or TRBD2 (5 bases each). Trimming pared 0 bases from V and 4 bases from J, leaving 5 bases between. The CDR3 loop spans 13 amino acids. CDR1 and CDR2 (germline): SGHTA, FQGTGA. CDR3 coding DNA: TGTGCCAGCAGCTTAACGGGGGCAGATACGCAGTATTTT. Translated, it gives CASSLTGADTQYF.

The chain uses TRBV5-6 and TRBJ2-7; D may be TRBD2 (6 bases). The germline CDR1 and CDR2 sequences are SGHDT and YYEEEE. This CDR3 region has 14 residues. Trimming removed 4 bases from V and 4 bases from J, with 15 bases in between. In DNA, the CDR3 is TGTGCCAGCAGCCGGGAGCGGAATTTTTACGAGCAGTACTTC. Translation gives CASSRERNFYEQYF.

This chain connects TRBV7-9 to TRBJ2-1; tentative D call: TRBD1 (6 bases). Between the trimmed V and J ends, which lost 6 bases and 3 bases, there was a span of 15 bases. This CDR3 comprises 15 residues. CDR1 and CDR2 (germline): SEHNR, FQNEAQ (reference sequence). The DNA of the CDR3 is TGTGCCAGCAGTTCCAGAAGGGACAACTACAATGAGCAGTTCTTC. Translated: CASSSRRDNYNEQFF. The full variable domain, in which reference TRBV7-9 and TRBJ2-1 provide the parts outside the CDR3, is DTGVSQNPRHKITKRGQNVTFRCDPISEHNRLYWYRQTLGQGPEFLTYFQNEAQLEKSRLLSDRFSAERPKGSFSTLEIQRTEQGDSAMYLCASSSRRDNYNEQFFGPGTRLTVL.

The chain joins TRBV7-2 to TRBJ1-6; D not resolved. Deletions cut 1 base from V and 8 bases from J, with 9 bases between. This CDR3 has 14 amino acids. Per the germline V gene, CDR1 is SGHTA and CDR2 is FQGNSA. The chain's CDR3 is CASSLVVSYSPLHF. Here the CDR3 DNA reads TGTGCCAGCAGCTTAGTCGTCAGCTATTCACCCCTCCACTTT.

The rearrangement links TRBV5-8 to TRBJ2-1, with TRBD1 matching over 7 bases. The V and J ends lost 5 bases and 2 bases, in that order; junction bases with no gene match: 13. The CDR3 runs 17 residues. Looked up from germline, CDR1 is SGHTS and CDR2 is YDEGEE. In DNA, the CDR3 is TGTGCCAGCAGGGTTCGACACGACAGGGTTGCCTACAATGAGCAGTTCTTC. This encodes CASRVRHDRVAYNEQFF.

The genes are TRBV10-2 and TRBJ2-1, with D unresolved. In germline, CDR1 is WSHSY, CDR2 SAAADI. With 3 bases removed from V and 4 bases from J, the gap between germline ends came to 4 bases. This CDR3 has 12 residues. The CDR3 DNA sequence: TGCGCCAGCAGTGAAGGGTACAATGAGCAGTTCTTC. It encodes CASSEGYNEQFF.

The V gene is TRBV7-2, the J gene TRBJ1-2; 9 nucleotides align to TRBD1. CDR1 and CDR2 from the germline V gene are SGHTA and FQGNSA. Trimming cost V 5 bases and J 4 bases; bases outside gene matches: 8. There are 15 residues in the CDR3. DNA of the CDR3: TGTGCCAGCAGCCTTGGACAGGGGCGAGGCTATGGCTACACCTTC. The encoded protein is CASSLGQGRGYGYTF.

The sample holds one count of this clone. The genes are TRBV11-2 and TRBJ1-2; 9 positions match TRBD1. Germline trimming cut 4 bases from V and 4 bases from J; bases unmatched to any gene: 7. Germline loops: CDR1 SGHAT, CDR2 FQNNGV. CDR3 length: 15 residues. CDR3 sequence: CASSSRDREPYGYTF. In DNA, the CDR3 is TGTGCCAGCAGCTCCCGGGACAGGGAACCCTATGGCTACACCTTC.